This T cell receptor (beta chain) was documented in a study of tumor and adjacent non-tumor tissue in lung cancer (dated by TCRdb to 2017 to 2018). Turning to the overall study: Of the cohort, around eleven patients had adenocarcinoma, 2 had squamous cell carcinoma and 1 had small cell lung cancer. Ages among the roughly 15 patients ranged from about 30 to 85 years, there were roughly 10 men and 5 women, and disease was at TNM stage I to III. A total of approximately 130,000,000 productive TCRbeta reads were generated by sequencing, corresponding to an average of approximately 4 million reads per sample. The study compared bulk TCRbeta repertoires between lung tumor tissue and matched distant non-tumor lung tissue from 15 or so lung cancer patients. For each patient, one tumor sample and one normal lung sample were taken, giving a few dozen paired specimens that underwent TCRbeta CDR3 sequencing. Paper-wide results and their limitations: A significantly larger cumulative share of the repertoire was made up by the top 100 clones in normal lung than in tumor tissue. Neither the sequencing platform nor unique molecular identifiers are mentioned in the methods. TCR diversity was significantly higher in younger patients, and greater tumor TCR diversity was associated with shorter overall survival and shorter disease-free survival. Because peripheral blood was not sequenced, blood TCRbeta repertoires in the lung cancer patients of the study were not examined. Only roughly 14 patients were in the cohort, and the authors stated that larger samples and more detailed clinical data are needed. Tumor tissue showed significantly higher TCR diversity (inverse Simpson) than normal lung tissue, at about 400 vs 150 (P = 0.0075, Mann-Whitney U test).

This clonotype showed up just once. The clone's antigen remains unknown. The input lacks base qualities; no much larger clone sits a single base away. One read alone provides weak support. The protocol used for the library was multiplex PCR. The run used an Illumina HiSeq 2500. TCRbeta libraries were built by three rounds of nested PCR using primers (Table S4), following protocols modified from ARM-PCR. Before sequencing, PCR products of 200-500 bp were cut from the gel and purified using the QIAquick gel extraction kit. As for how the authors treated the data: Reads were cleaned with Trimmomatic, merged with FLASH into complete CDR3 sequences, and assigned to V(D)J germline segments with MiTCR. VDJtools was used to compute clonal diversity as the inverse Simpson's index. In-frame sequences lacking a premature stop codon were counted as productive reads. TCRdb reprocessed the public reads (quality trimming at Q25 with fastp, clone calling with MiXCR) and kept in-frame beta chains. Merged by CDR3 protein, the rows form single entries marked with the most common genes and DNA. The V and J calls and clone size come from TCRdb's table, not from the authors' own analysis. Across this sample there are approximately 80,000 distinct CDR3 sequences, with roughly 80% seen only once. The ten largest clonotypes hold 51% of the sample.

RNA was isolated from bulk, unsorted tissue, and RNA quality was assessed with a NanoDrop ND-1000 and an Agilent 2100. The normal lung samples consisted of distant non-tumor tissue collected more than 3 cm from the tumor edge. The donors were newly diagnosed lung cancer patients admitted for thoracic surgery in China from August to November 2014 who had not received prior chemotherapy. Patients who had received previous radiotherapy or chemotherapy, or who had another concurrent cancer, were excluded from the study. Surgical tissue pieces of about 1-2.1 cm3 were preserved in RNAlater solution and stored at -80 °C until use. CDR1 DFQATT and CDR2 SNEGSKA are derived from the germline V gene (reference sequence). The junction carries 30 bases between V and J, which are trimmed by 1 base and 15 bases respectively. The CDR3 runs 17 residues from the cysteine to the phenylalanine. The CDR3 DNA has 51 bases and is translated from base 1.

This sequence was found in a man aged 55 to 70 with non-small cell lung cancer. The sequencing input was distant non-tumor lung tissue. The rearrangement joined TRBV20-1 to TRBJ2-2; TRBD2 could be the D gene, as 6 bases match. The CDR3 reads CSARASGGGSSTGKMFF. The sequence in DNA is TGCAGTGCTAGAGCTTCGGGTGGGGGGAGCAGCACCGGGAAGATGTTTTTT.